The 18 T cell receptor beta chains below all came from one sample that was sequenced in a study of blood T cell repertoires in COVID-19 (TCRdb year 2020). The method behind the library was the immunoSEQ multiplex PCR assay. TCRdb holds this immuneACCESS table with in-frame rearrangements only. Some clones are missing; in checked studies, unresolved V genes explain under half, and the rest has no known cause. This sample gives some 18,000 clones in total; approximately 88% of them show up just once. Less than 5.5% of the sample is held by the ten biggest clonotypes. The material sequenced was PBMCs or T cells enriched from blood (not recorded which). These receptors all stem from a young woman who had recovered from COVID-19.

The chain uses TRBV24-1 and TRBJ1-2; D possibly corresponds to TRBD1 (5 bases). The CDR3 runs to 15 residues. Germline CDR1 is KGHDR and CDR2 is SFDVKD. Trimming took 5 bases from V and 2 from J, leaving 14 bases between them. The CDR3 nucleotides are TGTGCCACCAGTGGGGGCGTGGGCCAGAACTATGGCTACACCTTC. Translated, it gives CATSGGVGQNYGYTF.

The chain has TRBV5-6 and TRBJ2-1; TRBD2 might be the D (7 bases). With 6 bases removed from V and 6 bases from J, the gap between germline ends came to 13 bases. CDR1 is SGHDT, CDR2 YYEEEE, per germline. CDR3 size: 13 residues. CDR3 region: CASTLGGLNEQFF. The CDR3 bases are TGTGCCAGCACCCTGGGGGGGCTCAATGAGCAGTTCTTC. The full variable domain, its missing parts supplied by reference TRBV5-6 and TRBJ2-1, is DAGVTQSPTHLIKTRGQQVTLRCSPKSGHDTVSWYQQALGQGPQFIFQYYEEEERQRGNFPDRFSGHQFPNYSSELNVNALLLGDSALYLCASTLGGLNEQFFGPGTRLTVL.

This clone has just one count. The J gene is TRBJ2-2, the V gene TRBV23-1, with D possibly being TRBD1 (5 bases). TRBV23-1 is flagged as an ORF with uncertain function. The length of the CDR3 is 16 residues. The ends were cut back, 0 bases at V and 8 bases at J, with 16 bases in the middle. The CDR3 DNA reads as TGCGCCAGCAGTCAATCGTGGGCAGGGCCCCGGGGGGAGCTGTTTTTT. Translated: CASSQSWAGPRGELFF.

The chain couples TRBV19 to TRBJ2-4; D possibly corresponds to TRBD2 (7 bases). The V end was cut by 4 bases, the J end by 3 bases, with 13 bases between. This CDR3 has 15 amino acids. Per the germline V gene, CDR1 is LNHDA and CDR2 is SQIVND (reference sequence). In nucleotides, the CDR3 is TGTGCCAGTAGTAGGGGGGGGCTTGACAAAAACATTCAGTACTTC. Translating gives CASSRGGLDKNIQYF. The entire variable domain, with the rest obtained from reference TRBV19 and TRBJ2-4, is as follows: DGGITQSPKYLFRKEGQNVTLSCEQNLNHDAMYWYRQDPGQGLRLIYYSQIVNDFQKGDIAEGYSVSREKKESFPLTVTSAQKNPTAFYLCASSRGGLDKNIQYFGAGTRLSVL.

CDR3 protein: CASGAGGQNIQYF. The CDR3 coding sequence is TGTGCCAGCGGGGCGGGGGGGCAAAACATTCAGTACTTC. The rearrangement links TRBV27 to TRBJ2-4, with TRBD2 matching 9 bases. V trimming: 8 bases; J trimming: 5 bases; junction bases outside the gene matches: 4. There are 13 residues in the CDR3. Germline-derived CDR1 and CDR2 are MNHEY and SMNVEV (reference sequence).

The chain recombines TRBV9 with TRBJ2-2; D is undetermined. CDR1 and CDR2 (germline): SGDLS, YYNGEE. Trimming removed 2 bases at V and 5 bases at J, with 4 bases between. The CDR3 spans 12 residues. CDR3 amino acids: CASSVRTGELFF. CDR3 nucleotide sequence: TGTGCCAGCAGCGTTAGAACCGGGGAGCTGTTTTTT.

The V call is TRBV5-6, the J call TRBJ2-3; tentatively, D is TRBD1 (5 bases). Trimming removed 1 base at V and 0 bases at J, with 12 bases between. Germline lookup yields CDR1 SGHDT and CDR2 YYEEEE. The CDR3 spans 16 residues. For the CDR3, the DNA is TGTGCCAGCAGCTTGATGACAGCCTCTAGCACAGATACGCAGTATTTT. It yields the protein CASSLMTASSTDTQYF.

The chain carries TRBV5-1 and TRBJ1-1; D gene uncertain. The germline gives CDR1 SGHRS, CDR2 YFSETQ. The germline V and J ends were trimmed by 3 bases and 4 bases, with 13 bases remaining between them. The CDR3 spans 14 residues. The chain's CDR3 is CASSSAGSSTEAFF. The CDR3 nucleotides are TGCGCCAGCAGCTCGGCAGGTTCGTCCACTGAAGCTTTCTTT.

A few counts support this clone. The V and J genes are TRBV3-1 (or the pseudogene TRBV3-2) and TRBJ1-5; D may be TRBD1 (5 bases). There are 14 residues in the CDR3. Germline V gene sequence: CDR1 LGHDT, CDR2 YNNKEL (reference sequence). The V end lost 5 bases, the J end lost 6 bases, and 14 bases lay between the germline ends. The CDR3 region has the DNA TGTGCCAGCAGCGAATCGGGGGTTAGTCAGCCCCAGCATTTT. Protein sequence: CASSESGVSQPQHF.

Here the CDR3 reads CASQIAGTLWETQYF. CDR3 nucleotide sequence: TGCGCCAGCCAGATAGCGGGAACCCTTTGGGAGACCCAGTACTTC. The chain couples TRBV10-2 to TRBJ2-5, with 8 positions matching TRBD2. The CDR3 sequence is 15 residues long. The germline V gene has CDR1 WSHSY and CDR2 SAAADI. The V and J ends lost 8 bases and 5 bases, in that order; junction bases with no gene match: 13.

The V call is TRBV30, the J call TRBJ1-6; TRBD1 is a possible D gene (5 bases). Germline loops: CDR1 GTSNPN, CDR2 SVGIG (reference sequence). V lost 0 bases and J 11 bases, leaving 17 bases between the germline ends. This CDR3 is built from 15 residues. The CDR3 reads CAWSVGWQGSAPLHF. The CDR3 DNA is TGTGCCTGGAGTGTAGGTTGGCAGGGCAGTGCACCCCTCCACTTT. Based on the CDR3 plus reference TRBV30 and TRBJ1-6, the full variable domain is SQTIHQWPATLVQPVGSPLSLECTVEGTSNPNLYWYRQAAGRGLQLLFYSVGIGQISSEVPQNLSASRPQDRQFILSSKKLLLSDSGFYLCAWSVGWQGSAPLHFGNGTRLTVT.

This chain joins TRBV15 and TRBJ2-3, with 8 positions matching TRBD2. This CDR3 contains 17 residues. With 1 base clipped from V and 8 bases from J, the junction kept 14 bases outside the gene matches. Per the germline V gene, CDR1 is LNHNV and CDR2 is YYDKDF (reference sequence). The CDR3 nucleotides read TGTGCCACCAGCAGAGTCTCGGGACTAGGAGGTTCTGTTACGCAGTATTTT. Translating gives CATSRVSGLGGSVTQYF.

The CDR3 nucleotides are TGCGCCAGCAGCCAAGACAGAGGCTATGGCTACACCTTC. Protein sequence: CASSQDRGYGYTF. The V call is TRBV4-3, the J call TRBJ1-2; D unclear. Trimming stripped 0 bases from V and 4 bases from J, with 6 bases between. Germline CDR1 is LGHNA and CDR2 is YSLEER. CDR3 length: 13 residues.

V and J are TRBV5-1 and TRBJ2-7; TRBD1 aligns across 7 bases. The V gene end was trimmed by 2 bases and the J gene end by 5 bases; junction bases not matched to a gene: 13. Germline-derived CDR1 and CDR2 are SGHRS and YFSETQ. The CDR3 covers 16 residues. The CDR3 reads CASSFGLKGGINEQYF. CDR3 bases: TGCGCCAGCAGCTTCGGATTAAAAGGGGGCATCAACGAGCAGTACTTC. Combining the CDR3 with reference TRBV5-1 and TRBJ2-7 gives the whole variable domain KAGVTQTPRYLIKTRGQQVTLSCSPISGHRSVSWYQQTPGQGLQFLFEYFSETQRNKGNFPGRFSGRQFSNSRSEMNVSTLELGDSALYLCASSFGLKGGINEQYFGPGTRLTVT.

The V gene is TRBV9, the J gene TRBJ2-1; 8 bases line up with TRBD2. V gave up 0 bases and J gave up 7 bases; unmatched junction bases: 6. The CDR3 consists of 15 residues. Germline CDR1 SGDLS, CDR2 YYNGEE. The CDR3 is CASSVVGGAGNEQFF. The CDR3 DNA reads as TGTGCCAGCAGCGTAGTCGGGGGGGCAGGTAATGAGCAGTTCTTC.

The chain combines TRBV12-3 or TRBV12-4 with TRBJ1-2, with a possible D match to TRBD1 (6 bases). CDR3 length: 12 amino acids. The V end lost 3 bases, the J end lost 10 bases, and 12 bases lay between the germline ends. CDR3 protein: CASSLGTGLYTF. For the CDR3, the DNA is TGTGCCAGCAGTTTGGGTACAGGGCTCTACACCTTC.

This rearrangement joins TRBV5-4 to TRBJ1-2; TRBD1 matches at 11 bases. This CDR3 contains 15 residues. V shed 4 bases, J shed 7 bases, and the junction held 9 bases outside the gene matches. Germline values: CDR1 SGHNT, CDR2 YYREEE (reference sequence). CDR3 in amino acids: CASSLDRGQVLGYTF. CDR3 in DNA: TGTGCCAGCAGCCTGGACAGGGGGCAGGTGCTTGGCTACACCTTC.

CDR3 amino acids: CASSLSSGGSSEQFF. The CDR3 coding sequence is TGTGCCAGCAGCTTAAGCTCCGGGGGGAGCAGCGAGCAGTTCTTC. V usage is TRBV7-3 and J usage is TRBJ2-1; 7 bases match TRBD2. CDR3 size: 15 residues. Per the germline V gene, CDR1 is SGHTA and CDR2 is FQGTGA. The trim removed 1 base at V and 10 bases at J, leaving 10 bases unmatched.